This entry lists 32 T cell receptor beta chains sequenced from one sample in a study of T cell responses to AZD1222 COVID-19 vaccine (dated by TCRdb to 2020 to 2023). Library prep was done by the immunoSEQ multiplex PCR assay. TCRdb took this table from immuneACCESS and kept in-frame rearrangements with V and J called. Such tables lack part of the clones; where checked against another copy, unresolved V genes explain under half of the gap, and the rest is unexplained. The sample profile shows 150,000 to 200,000 clones; just under 90% of them were found once. The ten largest clones add up to roughly 6% of the sample. According to the study, the label for this sample's time point signals: baseline before first vaccination. The starting material was peripheral blood, obtained on day 0 of AZD1222 vaccination. The receptors here all came from an adult in good health.

J is TRBJ1-1 and V is TRBV9, with D hard to call. Germline assignment: CDR1 SGDLS and CDR2 YYNGEE. Between the trimmed V and J ends, which lost 0 bases and 5 bases, there was a span of 8 bases. The CDR3 extends over 13 amino acids. CDR3 amino acids: CASSVVGRTEAFF. The CDR3 nucleotides are TGTGCCAGCAGCGTAGTAGGGCGGACTGAAGCTTTCTTT.

This chain connects TRBV27 to TRBJ1-2, with D perhaps TRBD1 (5 bases). The CDR3 covers 12 residues. Germline assignment: CDR1 MNHEY and CDR2 SMNVEV (reference sequence). V was cut by 8 bases and J by 7 bases, with 14 bases left in between. The CDR3 is CASGQGYSGYTF. The CDR3 nucleotides read TGTGCCAGCGGCCAGGGTTACAGTGGCTACACCTTC.

This chain connects TRBV7-8 to TRBJ1-1, with TRBD1 as a possible D gene (5 bases). Germline lookup yields CDR1 SGHVS and CDR2 FQNEAQ. The V gene lost 3 bases and the J gene lost 4 bases, with 18 bases spanning the gap. This CDR3 comprises 16 residues. CDR3 region: CASSLGGNLLGTEAFF. CDR3 DNA: TGTGCCAGCAGCTTGGGGGGGAATTTGTTGGGCACTGAAGCTTTCTTT. Combining the CDR3 with reference TRBV7-8 and TRBJ1-1 gives the whole variable domain GAGVSQSPRYKVAKRGQDVALRCDPISGHVSLFWYQQALGQGPEFLTYFQNEAQLDKSGLPSDRFFAERPEGSVSTLKIQRTQQEDSAVYLCASSLGGNLLGTEAFFGQGTRLTVV.

The chain employs TRBV5-1 and TRBJ1-5; the D is unclear. V was shortened by 1 base and J by 4 bases, with 9 bases between the two germline ends. This CDR3 comprises 14 residues. Looked up from germline, CDR1 is SGHRS and CDR2 is YFSETQ. CDR3 sequence reads: CASSLLPENQPQHF. CDR3 nucleotide sequence: TGCGCCAGCAGCTTGTTGCCGGAGAATCAGCCCCAGCATTTT.

This clone was found a few times. The V call is TRBV30, the J call TRBJ1-2; D gene ambiguous. From germline, CDR1 is GTSNPN and CDR2 SVGIG (reference sequence). The length of the CDR3 is 12 residues. Trimming pared 4 bases from V and 0 bases from J, leaving 6 bases between. In DNA form, the CDR3 reads TGTGCCTGGATGACCGCTAACTATGGCTACACCTTC. Protein product: CAWMTANYGYTF.

The rearrangement links TRBV21-1 to TRBJ2-1; TRBD2, the table's D call, was not compared with the DNA. TRBV21-1 is flagged as a pseudogene. CDR3 length: 19 residues. The CDR3 loop is CASSNGPRERAKIYNEQFF. For the CDR3, the DNA is TGTGCCAGCAGCAACGGCCCGCGGGAGAGGGCCAAAATCTACAATGAGCAGTTCTTC.

The gene calls are TRBV5-1 and TRBJ1-2, with 12 bases lining up with TRBD1. Germline values: CDR1 SGHRS, CDR2 YFSETQ. V was pared by 5 bases and J by 7 bases, with 15 bases of the junction left unmatched. The CDR3 totals 17 residues. The CDR3 DNA is TGCGCCAGCAGTCCTACCGGGACAGGGGGCGAGTACGGTGGCTACACCTTC. It specifies CASSPTGTGGEYGGYTF.

This chain joins TRBV14 and TRBJ2-5; 7 nucleotides agree with TRBD2. CDR3 size: 15 residues. V trimming: 0 bases; J trimming: 4 bases; junction bases outside the gene matches: 5. CDR1 is SGHDN, CDR2 FVKESK, per germline. CDR3 protein: CASSQEGRASETQYF. The CDR3 DNA reads TGTGCCAGCAGCCAAGAGGGGAGGGCTTCAGAGACCCAGTACTTC.

V is TRBV12-3 or TRBV12-4 and J is TRBJ1-1; D is undetermined. The CDR3 is 13 amino acids. The V gene lost 8 bases and the J gene lost 0 bases, with 10 bases spanning the gap. Here the CDR3 reads CASEGVMNTEAFF. Here the CDR3 DNA reads TGTGCCAGCGAGGGAGTTATGAACACTGAAGCTTTCTTT.

The V and J genes are TRBV30 and TRBJ1-5; D call uncertain. Germline V gives CDR1 GTSNPN, CDR2 SVGIG (reference sequence). V was shortened by 0 bases and J by 6 bases, with 12 bases between the two germline ends. The CDR3 spans 14 residues. The CDR3 DNA reads TGTGCCTGGAGTGTAAGTAACTGGGGTCAGCCCCAGCATTTT. Its translation: CAWSVSNWGQPQHF.

For the CDR3, the DNA is TGTGCCAGCAGCCAAGAGGGAGGAAACACCATATATTTT. Translated, it gives CASSQEGGNTIYF. The chain employs TRBV3-1 (or the pseudogene TRBV3-2) and TRBJ1-3; the D is unclear. V gave up 0 bases and J gave up 4 bases, with 4 bases separating them. Germline lookup yields CDR1 LGHDT and CDR2 YNNKEL (reference sequence). This CDR3 has 13 residues.

The V gene is TRBV30, the J gene TRBJ1-2; the D gene is possibly TRBD1 (5 bases). CDR1 is GTSNPN, CDR2 SVGIG, per germline (reference sequence). CDR3 size: 12 residues. V was trimmed by 5 bases and J by 8 bases, leaving 15 bases between them. Here the CDR3 DNA reads TGTGCCTGGCCTAGGGGAGCAGGGGGCTACACCTTC. Its translation: CAWPRGAGGYTF.

The rearrangement links TRBV5-1 to TRBJ2-5, with TRBD1 as a possible D gene (5 bases). This CDR3 region has 14 residues. CDR1 is SGHRS and CDR2 is YFSETQ in the germline V gene. The V end was cut by 1 base, the J end by 5 bases, with 12 bases between. In DNA form, the CDR3 reads TGCGCCAGCAGCTTGAGGGATCGACAGGAGACCCAGTACTTC. This codes for CASSLRDRQETQYF.

The genes are TRBV28 and TRBJ1-1, with no clear D. V shed 5 bases and J shed 0 bases, with 7 bases lying between them. Germline CDR1 MDHEN, CDR2 SYDVKM. The CDR3 is 13 amino acids. The CDR3 DNA sequence: TGTGCCAGCAGTCGGAGGGTGAACACTGAAGCTTTCTTT. Its translation: CASSRRVNTEAFF.

The chain links TRBV28 to TRBJ2-6; D remains ambiguous. CDR3 length: 17 residues. Germline lookup yields CDR1 MDHEN and CDR2 SYDVKM. V was pared by 6 bases and J by 0 bases, with 15 bases between. CDR3 coding DNA: TGTGCCAGCAGCAATACACCATTTAGCTCTGGGGCCAACGTCCTGACTTTC. Its translation: CASSNTPFSSGANVLTF.

The chain is built from TRBV27 and TRBJ2-4, with a possible D match to TRBD2 (5 bases). From germline, CDR1 is MNHEY and CDR2 SMNVEV (reference sequence). V was cut by 9 bases and J by 6 bases, with 9 bases left in between. This CDR3 has 11 amino acids. CDR3 nucleotides: TGTGCCAGTTTACGGGGAAACATTCAGTACTTC. Translation gives CASLRGNIQYF.

V is TRBV5-4 and J is TRBJ2-1; the D gene is possibly TRBD1 (6 bases). The CDR3 contains 14 residues. Trimming pared 3 bases from V and 2 bases from J, leaving 9 bases between. CDR1 is SGHNT and CDR2 is YYREEE in the germline V gene (reference sequence). The CDR3 DNA follows: TGTGCCAGCAGCTCCGACAGGCCCTACAATGAGCAGTTCTTC. It codes for CASSSDRPYNEQFF.

The chain has TRBV19 and TRBJ2-3; D not resolved. This CDR3 is built from 14 residues. V was shortened by 2 bases and J by 2 bases, with 8 bases between the two germline ends. Germline-derived CDR1 and CDR2 are LNHDA and SQIVND (reference sequence). The CDR3 protein is CASSITGDTDTQYF. Here the CDR3 DNA reads TGTGCCAGTAGTATAACGGGTGACACAGATACGCAGTATTTT. The full variable domain, its missing parts supplied by reference TRBV19 and TRBJ2-3, is DGGITQSPKYLFRKEGQNVTLSCEQNLNHDAMYWYRQDPGQGLRLIYYSQIVNDFQKGDIAEGYSVSREKKESFPLTVTSAQKNPTAFYLCASSITGDTDTQYFGPGTRLTVL.

The chain joins TRBV6-2 or TRBV6-3 to TRBJ2-7, with D tentatively TRBD1 (5 bases). Germline V gives CDR1 MNHEY, CDR2 SVGEGT. This CDR3 is 15 amino acids long. V was trimmed by 0 bases and J by 6 bases, leaving 15 bases between them. The CDR3 loop is CASSYSPGRSGEQYF. The CDR3 region has the DNA TGTGCCAGCAGTTACTCGCCAGGGCGGAGTGGCGAGCAGTACTTC.

This clone was seen more than once but under ten times. V and J are TRBV29-1 and TRBJ1-1; TRBD1 is a possible D gene (6 bases). Trimming took off 4 bases at V and 0 bases at J, with 18 bases between the two ends. Germline V gene lookup returns CDR1 SQVTM and CDR2 ANQGSEA. The CDR3 is 16 residues long. The CDR3 is CSVAPGVSPMNTEAFF. In DNA, the CDR3 is TGCAGCGTTGCTCCAGGGGTCTCCCCCATGAACACTGAAGCTTTCTTT.

The chain carries TRBV29-1 and TRBJ1-1, with D unresolved. CDR3 length: 11 amino acids. Trimming removed 2 bases from V and 5 bases from J, with 6 bases in between. Looked up from germline, CDR1 is SQVTM and CDR2 is ANQGSEA. The CDR3 nucleotides read TGCAGCGTTGAACGGGAAACTGAAGCTTTCTTT. It codes for CSVERETEAFF.

This sequence joins TRBV7-9 and TRBJ1-1, with a tentative D call TRBD1 (6 bases). The CDR3 runs 13 residues. V shed 1 base and J shed 4 bases, with 7 bases lying between them. Germline values: CDR1 SEHNR, CDR2 FQNEAQ (reference sequence). CDR3 loop: CASSLGGATEAFF. CDR3 in DNA: TGTGCCAGCAGCTTAGGGGGGGCCACTGAAGCTTTCTTT.

The rearrangement links TRBV28 to TRBJ1-1, with D unresolved. Per germline, CDR1 MDHEN and CDR2 SYDVKM. The length of the CDR3 is 14 residues. With 5 bases removed from V and 4 bases from J, the gap between germline ends came to 14 bases. The CDR3 DNA follows: TGTGCCAGCAGTCCGCCCGCGCGGGGCACTGAAGCTTTCTTT. It specifies CASSPPARGTEAFF.

J is TRBJ1-2 and V is TRBV19; D might be TRBD1 (6 bases). The CDR3 consists of 14 residues. Germline assignment: CDR1 LNHDA and CDR2 SQIVND (reference sequence). V lost 6 bases and J 2 bases, leaving 13 bases between the germline ends. The CDR3 spells CASRQPGQNYGYTF. The CDR3 DNA reads as TGTGCCAGTAGGCAACCGGGACAAAACTATGGCTACACCTTC.

This clone was seen a single time. The chain employs TRBV27 and TRBJ2-3; D remains unclear. V was cut by 3 bases and J by 2 bases, with 12 bases left in between. The germline V gene has CDR1 MNHEY and CDR2 SMNVEV (reference sequence). The CDR3 totals 15 residues. The CDR3: CASSFQKSTTDTQYF. The CDR3 DNA follows: TGTGCCAGCAGTTTCCAGAAAAGTACCACAGATACGCAGTATTTT.

The V call is TRBV30, the J call TRBJ2-3; 9 bases are shared with TRBD2. Germline V CDR1 and CDR2: GTSNPN, SVGIG (reference sequence). CDR3 size: 15 residues. V lost 0 bases, J lost 4 bases, and 5 bases stayed unmatched. CDR3 DNA: TGTGCCTGGAGTGTTGGCGGGGGGGCGTCAGATACGCAGTATTTT. It codes for CAWSVGGGASDTQYF.

V gene TRBV29-1 combines with J gene TRBJ1-2, with 8 nucleotides matching TRBD1. The germline V gene has CDR1 SQVTM and CDR2 ANQGSEA. V was clipped by 0 bases and J by 8 bases; unmatched bases: 11. This CDR3 comprises 15 residues. The CDR3 is CSVEELGQGARGYTF. The CDR3, as DNA: TGCAGCGTTGAAGAATTGGGGCAGGGGGCGCGGGGCTACACCTTC. Complete variable domain (other parts from reference TRBV29-1 and TRBJ1-2): SAVISQKPSRDICQRGTSLTIQCQVDSQVTMMFWYRQQPGQSLTLIATANQGSEATYESGFVIDKFPISRPNLTFSTLTVSNMSPEDSSIYLCSVEELGQGARGYTFGSGTRLTVV.

The chain is built from TRBV29-1 and TRBJ1-4; 7 bases fit TRBD1. Germline V gene data show CDR1 as SQVTM and CDR2 as ANQGSEA. The CDR3 length is 14 residues. Trimming cost V 4 bases and J 7 bases; bases outside gene matches: 9. The CDR3 bases are TGCAGCGTTGCCCACAGGGGCCGGGGTGAAAAACTGTTTTTT. The encoded protein is CSVAHRGRGEKLFF.

V gene TRBV18 combines with J gene TRBJ1-3; TRBD1 is a possible D gene (6 bases). Trimming cost V 6 bases and J 0 bases, with 18 bases left between them. The germline V gene encodes CDR1 KGHSH and CDR2 LQKENI. This CDR3 is built from 17 residues. The CDR3 DNA reads TGTGCCAGCTCTGATGCGGGGGGCGCAATCTCTGGAAACACCATATATTTT. It translates to CASSDAGGAISGNTIYF.

The J gene is TRBJ1-2, the V gene TRBV7-9; 8 nucleotides line up with TRBD1. The CDR3 spans 15 residues. CDR1 SEHNR and CDR2 FQNEAQ come from the germline V gene (reference sequence). The V gene end was trimmed by 4 bases and the J gene end by 4 bases; junction bases not matched to a gene: 8. CDR3 amino acids: CASSSQGVAVYGYTF. In DNA form, the CDR3 reads TGTGCCAGCAGCTCACAGGGGGTGGCCGTCTATGGCTACACCTTC.

The genes are TRBV9 and TRBJ2-6; the match to TRBD1 covers 8 bases. Germline values: CDR1 SGDLS, CDR2 YYNGEE. This CDR3 is 16 amino acids long. Trimming cost V 0 bases and J 7 bases; bases outside gene matches: 6. The CDR3 DNA is TGTGCCAGCAGCGTAGCTACAGGGGGTGGAGCCAACGTCCTGACTTTC. This encodes CASSVATGGGANVLTF.

The CDR3 protein is CASSLRGTSGQETQYF. The CDR3 DNA sequence: TGTGCCAGCAGCCTTCGGGGGACTAGCGGCCAAGAGACCCAGTACTTC. V usage is TRBV3-1 (or the pseudogene TRBV3-2) and J usage is TRBJ2-5; 11 positions match TRBD2. Germline V gene data show CDR1 as LGHDT and CDR2 as YNNKEL (reference sequence). V shed 4 bases, J shed 1 base, and the junction held 5 bases outside the gene matches. The CDR3 length is 16 residues.